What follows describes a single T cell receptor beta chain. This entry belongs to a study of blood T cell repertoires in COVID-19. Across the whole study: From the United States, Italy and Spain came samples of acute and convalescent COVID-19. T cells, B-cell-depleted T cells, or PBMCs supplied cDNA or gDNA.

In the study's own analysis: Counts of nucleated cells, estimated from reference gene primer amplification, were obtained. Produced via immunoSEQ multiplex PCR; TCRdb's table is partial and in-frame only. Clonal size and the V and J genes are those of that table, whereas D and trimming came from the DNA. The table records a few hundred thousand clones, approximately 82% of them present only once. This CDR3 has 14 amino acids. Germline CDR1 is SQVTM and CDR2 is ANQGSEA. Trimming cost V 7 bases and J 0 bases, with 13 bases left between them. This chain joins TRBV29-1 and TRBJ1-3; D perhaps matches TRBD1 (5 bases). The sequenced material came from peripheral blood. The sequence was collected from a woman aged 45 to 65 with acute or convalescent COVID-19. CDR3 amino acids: CSAADIYSGNTIYF. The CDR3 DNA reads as TGCAGCGCCGCGGACATATACTCTGGAAACACCATATATTTT.